One and the same sample provided the 8 T cell receptor beta chains below, sequenced in a study of blood T cell repertoires in COVID-19. Libraries were prepared by immunoSEQ multiplex PCR; TCRdb keeps only in-frame clonotypes and omits some of them. The table lists approximately 50,000 clones, approximately 85% of them singletons. Input material: peripheral blood. The source is a man in his 60s with acute or convalescent COVID-19.

This chain joins TRBV28 and TRBJ1-2, with D possibly being TRBD1 (6 bases). V shed 10 bases and J shed 6 bases, with 18 bases lying between them. The CDR3 spans 13 residues. Per the germline V gene, CDR1 is MDHEN and CDR2 is SYDVKM. CDR3 DNA sequence: TGTGCCACCACAAGGGGGAGGGTGGATGGCTACACCTTC. It specifies CATTRGRVDGYTF.

CDR3 DNA sequence: TGTGCCAGCACACGCCTAGCGGGAGGTAATGAGCAGTTCTTC. Protein product: CASTRLAGGNEQFF. The genes are TRBV6-5 and TRBJ2-1; 11 bases are shared with TRBD2. The V gene's germline CDR1 is MNHEY and CDR2 SVGAGI. With V trimmed by 7 bases and J by 7 bases, 6 bases remained unmatched. The CDR3 has 14 amino acids.

Written as DNA, the CDR3 is TGTGCCAGCAGTTTCGAGGCGGGCGAGCAGTTCTTC. Translating it yields CASSFEAGEQFF. The rearrangement uses TRBV28 and TRBJ2-1; tentative D call: TRBD2 (5 bases). The germline V gene has CDR1 MDHEN and CDR2 SYDVKM. The CDR3 has 12 amino acids. Trimming took 3 bases from V and 10 from J, leaving 10 bases between them.

The chain links TRBV7-9 to TRBJ2-7; D not resolved. Trimming removed 5 bases at V and 1 base at J, with 12 bases between. CDR3 length: 14 residues. Germline-derived CDR1 and CDR2 are SEHNR and FQNEAQ (reference sequence). CDR3 sequence: CASSPQAASYEQYF. CDR3 sequence (DNA): TGTGCCAGCAGCCCCCAGGCAGCTTCCTACGAGCAGTACTTC.

The rearrangement links TRBV10-3 to TRBJ1-1; 8 positions match TRBD1. CDR1 ENHRY and CDR2 SYGVKD come from the germline V gene. V was pared by 6 bases and J by 3 bases, with 6 bases of the junction left unmatched. The CDR3 length is 14 residues. The CDR3 here is CAISRTGKDTEAFF. CDR3 sequence (DNA): TGTGCCATCAGCCGGACAGGGAAGGACACTGAAGCTTTCTTT.

The chain joins TRBV18 to TRBJ1-2; 10 bases are shared with TRBD1. The germline V gene encodes CDR1 KGHSH and CDR2 LQKENI. J gave up 1 base and V 3 bases, and 2 bases lay outside the gene matches. The CDR3 covers 15 residues. The CDR3 bases are TGTGCCAGCTCACCGGGACAGGGGATTAACTATGGCTACACCTTC. Protein: CASSPGQGINYGYTF. The full variable domain, in which reference TRBV18 and TRBJ1-2 provide the parts outside the CDR3, is NAGVMQNPRHLVRRRGQEARLRCSPMKGHSHVYWYRQLPEEGLKFMVYLQKENIIDESGMPKERFSAEFPKEGPSILRIQQVVRGDSAAYFCASSPGQGINYGYTFGSGTRLTVV.

The genes are TRBV9 and TRBJ2-3; D uncertain. Germline-derived CDR1 and CDR2 are SGDLS and YYNGEE. Trimming took 4 bases from V and 3 from J, leaving 6 bases between them. The CDR3 length is 12 residues. The DNA of the CDR3 is TGTGCCAGCAGCAGAGTGACAGATACGCAGTATTTT. Translation: CASSRVTDTQYF.

Points on this clone: This CDR3 is also generated by other DNA sequences in the sample. The rearrangement joins TRBV18 to TRBJ1-5, with D possibly matching TRBD1 (6 bases). CDR3 length equals 14 residues. V was clipped by 6 bases and J by 3 bases, with 12 bases between them. Germline CDR1 is KGHSH and CDR2 is LQKENI. CDR3 amino acids: CASSPNRDNQPQHF. The CDR3 coding sequence is TGTGCCAGCTCTCCCAACAGGGACAATCAGCCCCAGCATTTT.